This is a list of T cell receptor beta chains from one sample in a study of T cells after yellow fever vaccination. Via MiXCR, TCRdb re-called the 5' RACE reads, giving one row per CDR3 protein. The sample holds about 370,000 distinct CDR3 sequences, roughly 10% seen once. The starting material was PBMCs, obtained on the day of the first yellow fever vaccination. The receptors derive from a man aged 18 to 35 who received the YFV17D yellow fever vaccine. CDR3s include the opening cysteine and the closing phenylalanine or tryptophan. A D gene is named only where the DNA matches it firmly. Where a row states a size, it is once, few, many or the class of an expanded clone; other rows omit it.

v_call,d_call,j_call,clone_size,cdr3_aa,cdr3_nt
TRBV12-3/TRBV12-4,NA,TRBJ1-5,many,CASSYAGTYSNQPQHF,TGTGCCAGCAGTTACGCAGGGACTTATAGCAATCAGCCCCAGCATTTT
TRBV5-5,NA,TRBJ2-5,few,CASSSDRVETQYF,TGTGCCAGCAGCTCCGACAGAGTAGAGACCCAGTACTTC
TRBV25-1,TRBD1,TRBJ2-3,NA,CASSRGTGADTQYF,TGTGCCAGCAGTCGCGGGACAGGGGCAGATACGCAGTATTTT
TRBV28,NA,TRBJ2-3,NA,CASSAGRDTQYF,TGTGCCAGCAGCGCGGGACGAGATACGCAGTATTTT
TRBV18,TRBD1,TRBJ2-7,NA,CASSPDRVAEQYF,TGTGCCAGCTCACCAGACAGGGTGGCCGAGCAGTACTTC
TRBV27,NA,TRBJ2-3,NA,CASSLMGTPDTQYF,TGTGCCAGCAGTTTAATGGGGACCCCAGATACGCAGTATTTT
TRBV7-9,NA,TRBJ2-7,few,CASSLGFYEQYF,TGTGCCAGCAGCTTAGGCTTTTACGAGCAGTACTTC
TRBV12-3/TRBV12-4,NA,TRBJ1-2,many,CASSLVEGGYTF,TGTGCCAGCAGTTTAGTCGAGGGCGGCTACACCTTC
TRBV24-1,TRBD2,TRBJ2-3,NA,CATSDLAGVTDTQYF,TGTGCCACCAGTGATCTAGCGGGGGTCACAGATACGCAGTATTTT
TRBV4-3,NA,TRBJ1-6,few,CASSQEGNQGSPLHF,TGCGCCAGCAGCCAAGAAGGCAACCAGGGTTCACCCCTCCACTTT
TRBV7-7,NA,TRBJ2-1,few,CASSLATGDEQFF,TGTGCCAGCAGCTTAGCGACCGGTGATGAGCAGTTCTTC
TRBV4-3,TRBD2,TRBJ2-3,few,CASSPFGGDHTQYF,TGCGCCAGCAGCCCATTTGGGGGGGACCATACGCAGTATTTT
TRBV7-9,TRBD2,TRBJ2-3,few,CASSRYSGPPTDTQYF,TGTGCCAGCAGCCGTTATAGCGGGCCCCCCACAGATACGCAGTATTTT
TRBV6-5,TRBD1,TRBJ1-2,NA,CASSYGQGDYGYTF,TGTGCCAGCAGTTACGGACAGGGGGACTATGGCTACACCTTC
TRBV6-5,TRBD2,TRBJ2-3,few,CASSYRGLAGGVPPDTQYF,TGTGCCAGCAGTTACCGGGGACTAGCGGGGGGGGTCCCCCCAGATACGCAGTATTTT
TRBV4-1,TRBD1,TRBJ1-5,few,CASSQYGTGGYIGNQPQHF,TGCGCCAGCAGCCAATACGGGACAGGGGGCTATATTGGCAATCAGCCCCAGCATTTT
TRBV29-1,TRBD1,TRBJ1-1,few,CSARQGATEAFF,TGCAGCGCACGACAGGGGGCCACTGAAGCTTTCTTT
TRBV18,NA,TRBJ2-3,few,CASSQSATDTQYF,TGTGCCAGCTCACAGTCAGCGACAGATACGCAGTATTTT
TRBV11-2,NA,TRBJ2-3,NA,CASSPNPSTDTQYF,TGTGCCAGCAGCCCCAACCCAAGCACAGATACGCAGTATTTT
TRBV5-1,TRBD2,TRBJ2-1,NA,CASSGDSGGYINEQFF,TGCGCCAGCAGCGGCGATAGCGGGGGGTACATTAATGAGCAGTTCTTC
TRBV4-3,NA,TRBJ1-6,many,CASRGHRSSYNSPLHF,TGCGCCAGCCGCGGGCACAGATCCTCCTATAATTCACCCCTCCACTTT
TRBV2,TRBD1,TRBJ1-6,few,CASSEAGQSSPLHF,TGTGCCAGCAGTGAAGCGGGACAGTCTTCACCCCTCCACTTT
TRBV12-3/TRBV12-4,NA,TRBJ2-2,NA,CASSFSSITGELFF,TGTGCCAGCAGTTTCTCCAGTATCACCGGGGAGCTGTTTTTT
TRBV5-1,TRBD2,TRBJ2-1,once,CASSETPGLAVASYYNEQFF,TGCGCCAGCAGCGAGACCCCGGGACTAGCGGTTGCCTCCTACTACAATGAGCAGTTCTTC
TRBV29-1,NA,TRBJ1-1,NA,CSVDRKVGTEAFF,TGCAGCGTTGACAGAAAAGTTGGGACTGAAGCTTTCTTT
TRBV7-9,NA,TRBJ1-1,many,CASSLLPNTEAFF,TGTGCCAGCAGCTTACTTCCGAACACTGAAGCTTTCTTT
TRBV4-1,NA,TRBJ1-2,few,CASSQGLTNYGYTF,TGCGCCAGCAGCCAAGGGCTTACTAACTATGGCTACACCTTC
TRBV5-5,TRBD2,TRBJ2-2,NA,CASSHSGPGELFF,TGTGCCAGCAGCCATAGCGGGCCCGGGGAGCTGTTTTTT
TRBV6-2/TRBV6-3,TRBD1,TRBJ2-7,few,CASSYEAGGPYEQYF,TGTGCCAGCAGTTACGAGGCAGGGGGCCCCTACGAGCAGTACTTC
TRBV15,NA,TRBJ1-1,few,CATSRLGGTNTEAFF,TGTGCCACCAGCAGACTAGGGGGGACGAACACTGAAGCTTTCTTT
TRBV15,NA,TRBJ1-2,few,CATSRQDRPGVGGYTF,TGTGCCACCAGCAGACAAGACAGGCCGGGGGTTGGGGGCTACACCTTC
TRBV20-1,NA,TRBJ1-1,NA,CSARVRGRGNTEAFF,TGCAGTGCTAGAGTGAGGGGGAGGGGGAACACTGAAGCTTTCTTT
TRBV20-1,NA,TRBJ1-3,NA,CSAVHVAGGNTIYF,TGCAGTGCCGTACACGTTGCTGGAGGAAACACCATATATTTT
TRBV7-3,NA,TRBJ1-2,NA,CASSAKDYGYTF,TGTGCCAGCAGCGCAAAGGACTATGGCTACACCTTC
TRBV10-3,NA,TRBJ1-5,NA,CAISELGLAENQPQHF,TGTGCCATCAGTGAATTGGGACTAGCAGAAAATCAGCCCCAGCATTTT
TRBV7-2,NA,TRBJ2-1,NA,CASSLANERVYNEQFF,TGTGCCAGCAGCTTAGCGAATGAAAGGGTGTACAATGAGCAGTTCTTC
TRBV5-1,NA,TRBJ1-1,many,CASTDRQGMNTEAFF,TGCGCCAGCACTGATCGGCAGGGGATGAACACTGAAGCTTTCTTT
TRBV29-1,NA,TRBJ1-3,NA,CSATGNTIYF,TGCAGCGCCACTGGAAACACCATATATTTT
TRBV29-1,NA,TRBJ1-2,few,CSVEERSYGYTF,TGCAGCGTTGAGGAAAGAAGCTATGGCTACACCTTC
TRBV9,NA,TRBJ2-5,NA,CASSVEGSVSQETQYF,TGTGCCAGCAGCGTAGAAGGGTCCGTATCCCAAGAGACCCAGTACTTC
TRBV29-1,TRBD1,TRBJ1-2,few,CSARTGFEDYGYTF,TGCAGCGCCCGGACAGGGTTTGAGGACTATGGCTACACCTTC
TRBV3-1,NA,TRBJ2-3,NA,CASSTRRQGDTQYF,TGTGCCAGCAGCACCCGAAGGCAGGGAGATACGCAGTATTTT
TRBV5-1,NA,TRBJ1-6,NA,CASSFESSYNSPLHF,TGCGCCAGCAGCTTCGAGAGCTCCTATAATTCACCCCTCCACTTT
TRBV20-1,NA,TRBJ1-5,few,CSASAEQGGLSPQHF,TGCAGTGCTAGTGCCGAGCAGGGCGGGCTGTCGCCCCAGCATTTT
TRBV5-1,NA,TRBJ2-5,NA,CASSQPGSQETQYF,TGCGCCAGCAGCCAACCGGGCAGCCAAGAGACCCAGTACTTC